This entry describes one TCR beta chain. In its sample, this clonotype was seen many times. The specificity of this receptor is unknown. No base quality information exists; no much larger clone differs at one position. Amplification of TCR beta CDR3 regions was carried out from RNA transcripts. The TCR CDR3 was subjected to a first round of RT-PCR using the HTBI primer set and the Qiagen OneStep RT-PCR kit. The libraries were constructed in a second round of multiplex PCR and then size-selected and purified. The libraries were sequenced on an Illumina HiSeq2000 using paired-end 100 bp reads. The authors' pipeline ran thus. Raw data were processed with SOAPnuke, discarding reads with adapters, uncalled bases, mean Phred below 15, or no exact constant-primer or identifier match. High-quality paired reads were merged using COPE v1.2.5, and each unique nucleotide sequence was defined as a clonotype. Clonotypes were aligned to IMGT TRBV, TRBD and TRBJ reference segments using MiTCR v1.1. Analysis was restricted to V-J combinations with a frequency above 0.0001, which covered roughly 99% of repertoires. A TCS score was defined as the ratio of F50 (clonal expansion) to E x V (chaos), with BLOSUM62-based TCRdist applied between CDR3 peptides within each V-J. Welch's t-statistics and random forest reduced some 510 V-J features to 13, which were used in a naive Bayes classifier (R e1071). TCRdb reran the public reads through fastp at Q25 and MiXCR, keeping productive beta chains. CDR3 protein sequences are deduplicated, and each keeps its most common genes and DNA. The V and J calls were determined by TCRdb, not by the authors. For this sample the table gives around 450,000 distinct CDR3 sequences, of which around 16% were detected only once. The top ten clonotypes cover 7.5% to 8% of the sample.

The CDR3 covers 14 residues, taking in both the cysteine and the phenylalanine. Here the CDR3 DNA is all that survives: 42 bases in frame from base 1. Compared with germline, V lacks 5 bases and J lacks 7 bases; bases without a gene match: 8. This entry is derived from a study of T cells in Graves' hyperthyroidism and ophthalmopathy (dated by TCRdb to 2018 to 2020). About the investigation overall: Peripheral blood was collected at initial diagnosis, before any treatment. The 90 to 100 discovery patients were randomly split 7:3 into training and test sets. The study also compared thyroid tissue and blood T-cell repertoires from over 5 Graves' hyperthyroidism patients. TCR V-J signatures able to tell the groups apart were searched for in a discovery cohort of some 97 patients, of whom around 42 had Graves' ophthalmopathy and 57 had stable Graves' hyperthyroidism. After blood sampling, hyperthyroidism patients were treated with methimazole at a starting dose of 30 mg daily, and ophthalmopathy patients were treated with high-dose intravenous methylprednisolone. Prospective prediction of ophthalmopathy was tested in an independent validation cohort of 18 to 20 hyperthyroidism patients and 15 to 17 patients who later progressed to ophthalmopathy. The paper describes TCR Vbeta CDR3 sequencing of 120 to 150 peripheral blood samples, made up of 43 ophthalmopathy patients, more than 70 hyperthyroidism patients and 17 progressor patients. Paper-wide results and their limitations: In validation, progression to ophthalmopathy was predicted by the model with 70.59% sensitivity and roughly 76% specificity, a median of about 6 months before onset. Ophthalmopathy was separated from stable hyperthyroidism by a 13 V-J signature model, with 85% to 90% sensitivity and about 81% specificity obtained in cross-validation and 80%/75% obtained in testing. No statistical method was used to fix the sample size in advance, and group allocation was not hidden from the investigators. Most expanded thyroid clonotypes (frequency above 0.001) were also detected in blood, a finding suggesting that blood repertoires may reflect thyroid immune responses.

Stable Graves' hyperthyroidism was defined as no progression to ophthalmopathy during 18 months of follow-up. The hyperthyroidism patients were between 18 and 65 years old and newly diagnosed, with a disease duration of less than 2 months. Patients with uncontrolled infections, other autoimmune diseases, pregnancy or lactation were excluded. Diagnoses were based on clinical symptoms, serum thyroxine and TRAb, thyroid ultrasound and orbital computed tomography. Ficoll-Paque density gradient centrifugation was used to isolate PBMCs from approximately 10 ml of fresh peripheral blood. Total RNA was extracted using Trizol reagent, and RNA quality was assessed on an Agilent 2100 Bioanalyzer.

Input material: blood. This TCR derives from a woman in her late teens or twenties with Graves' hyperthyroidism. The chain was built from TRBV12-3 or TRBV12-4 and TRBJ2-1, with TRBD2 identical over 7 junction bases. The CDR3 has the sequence CASSPTGGLNEQFF. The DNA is TGTGCCAGCAGTCCGACGGGAGGCTTGAATGAGCAGTTCTTC.